Listed below are T cell receptor beta chains from one sample, sequenced in a study of blood T cell repertoires in COVID-19. Clones were sequenced by immunoSEQ multiplex PCR, and TCRdb holds only the in-frame ones, with some missing. The data contain a few hundred thousand clones, roughly 90% of them seen just once; the ten biggest clones take up 5% to 7%. Material: peripheral blood. These TCRs come from a man aged 18 to 30 who had recovered from COVID-19. The CDR3 runs from the conserved cysteine through the conserved F or W. A D gene is named only where the DNA matches it firmly. Size tells how often a clone was seen (once, few, many) or the class of an expanded clone, and some rows leave it out.

size: -
V: TRBV5-1
J: TRBJ1-1
D: -
DNA: TGCGCCAGCTCGGACAAGAACACTGAAGCTTTCTTT
CDR3: CASSDKNTEAFF

size: -
V: TRBV5-1
J: TRBJ2-2
D: -
DNA: TGCGCCAGCAGCTTGGCCGGGAGGGGGCTCAACACCGGGGAGCTGTTTTTT
CDR3: CASSLAGRGLNTGELFF

size: -
V: TRBV9
J: TRBJ1-1
D: -
DNA: TGTGCCAGCAGCGTAGACAGGAACACTGAAGCTTTCTTT
CDR3: CASSVDRNTEAFF

size: -
V: TRBV19
J: TRBJ1-1
D: -
DNA: TGTGCCAGTAGTTGGGGAGGGAACACTGAAGCTTTCTTT
CDR3: CASSWGGNTEAFF

size: -
V: TRBV15
J: TRBJ1-4
D: -
DNA: TGTGCCACCAGCAGAGATGGAGCAGGGGCAGGCCTTGATGAAAAACTGTTTTTT
CDR3: CATSRDGAGAGLDEKLFF

size: -
V: TRBV3-1/TRBV3-2
J: TRBJ2-1
D: TRBD2
DNA: TGTGCCAGCAGCTCGCATGCGGGAGCCAATGAGCAGTTCTTC
CDR3: CASSSHAGANEQFF

size: -
V: TRBV27
J: TRBJ1-5
D: -
DNA: TGTGCCAGCAGTTTATGGGGAGAGGGCAATCAGCCCCAGCATTTT
CDR3: CASSLWGEGNQPQHF

size: -
V: TRBV4-2
J: TRBJ1-2
D: -
DNA: TGTGCCAGCAGCCAAGACCAGTCGTATGGCTACACCTTC
CDR3: CASSQDQSYGYTF

size: -
V: TRBV3-1/TRBV3-2
J: TRBJ2-3
D: TRBD2
DNA: TGTGCCAGCAGTCATTTAGCGGGGGGGAGGGATACGCAGTATTTT
CDR3: CASSHLAGGRDTQYF

size: -
V: TRBV18
J: TRBJ2-5
D: TRBD1
DNA: TGTGCCAGCTCACCGGACAGCAGGGGGCAAGGAGAGACCCAGTACTTC
CDR3: CASSPDSRGQGETQYF

size: -
V: TRBV6-6
J: TRBJ1-2
D: -
DNA: TGTGCCAGCCTGGGGGGGCCCTATGGCTACACCTTC
CDR3: CASLGGPYGYTF

size: -
V: TRBV25-1
J: TRBJ2-5
D: TRBD1
DNA: TGTGCCAGCAGTGACCCGACAGGGTTAGGGGAGACCCAGTACTTC
CDR3: CASSDPTGLGETQYF

size: once
V: TRBV3-1/TRBV3-2
J: TRBJ2-3
D: -
DNA: TGTGCCAGCAGCCCAAACAGGGACGATACGCAGTATTTT
CDR3: CASSPNRDDTQYF

size: -
V: TRBV11-3
J: TRBJ2-1
D: TRBD2
DNA: TGTGCCAGCAGCTTAGGACGAATAGCGGGGCAAAATGAGCAGTTCTTC
CDR3: CASSLGRIAGQNEQFF

size: -
V: TRBV6-6
J: TRBJ1-2
D: TRBD1
DNA: TGTGCCAGCAGTCAGGGGGCCTTTACGGCGGCTAACTATGGCTACACCTTC
CDR3: CASSQGAFTAANYGYTF

size: -
V: TRBV2
J: TRBJ2-1
D: TRBD2
DNA: TGTGCCAGCAGTTTCTCCCGGACTAGCGGGAGAGCTTACAATGAGCAGTTCTTC
CDR3: CASSFSRTSGRAYNEQFF

size: -
V: TRBV19
J: TRBJ2-1
D: TRBD2
DNA: TGTGCCAGTAGACCGGGACTACTCTACAATGAGCAGTTCTTC
CDR3: CASRPGLLYNEQFF

size: once
V: TRBV5-1
J: TRBJ1-1
D: -
DNA: TGCGCCAGCAGCTTGGACAGGGAGGGTTCCACTGAAGCTTTCTTT
CDR3: CASSLDREGSTEAFF

size: -
V: TRBV5-4
J: TRBJ1-1
D: -
DNA: TGTGCCAGCAGCTTGGGGCGTGGCGGGGTGAACACTGAAGCTTTCTTT
CDR3: CASSLGRGGVNTEAFF

size: -
V: TRBV13
J: TRBJ1-6
D: TRBD1
DNA: TGTGCCAGCAGATCCGACAGGGAAGTATCACCCCTCCACTTT
CDR3: CASRSDREVSPLHF

size: -
V: TRBV7-9
J: TRBJ1-5
D: -
DNA: TGTGCCAGCAGCTCATTCCGGGATCGGAATCAGCCCCAGCATTTT
CDR3: CASSSFRDRNQPQHF

size: -
V: TRBV5-6
J: TRBJ1-2
D: -
DNA: TGTGCCAGCAGCTTTTGGGGGGGCGATGGCTACACCTTC
CDR3: CASSFWGGDGYTF

size: -
V: TRBV5-8
J: TRBJ1-6
D: -
DNA: TGTGCCAGCAGGTTGAGGGGGGGGAATTCACCCCTCCACTTT
CDR3: CASRLRGGNSPLHF

size: -
V: TRBV7-9
J: TRBJ1-6
D: -
DNA: TGTGCCAGCAGCTTAGTTCGAACAGATAATTCACCCCTCCACTTT
CDR3: CASSLVRTDNSPLHF

size: -
V: TRBV9
J: TRBJ2-1
D: TRBD2
DNA: TGTGCCAGCAGCTTCGGGACTAGCGCCGCTAATGAGCAGTTCTTC
CDR3: CASSFGTSAANEQFF

size: -
V: TRBV5-1
J: TRBJ2-7
D: TRBD1
DNA: TGCGCCAGCAGCCTTCGACAGGGTGACTACGAGCAGTACTTC
CDR3: CASSLRQGDYEQYF

size: -
V: TRBV19
J: TRBJ2-5
D: TRBD1
DNA: TGTGCCAGTAGGGGGACAGGGGGCGTTCGGGAGACCCAGTACTTC
CDR3: CASRGTGGVRETQYF

size: few
V: TRBV11-2
J: TRBJ1-5
D: -
DNA: TGTGCCAGCAGCTTAGGGGGAGGAGGGACTTTGGGCAATCAGCCCCAGCATTTT
CDR3: CASSLGGGGTLGNQPQHF

size: once
V: TRBV11-2
J: TRBJ2-1
D: -
DNA: TGTGCCAGCAGCTTACAAGCGGGCGGCCTCACCAATGAGCAGTTCTTC
CDR3: CASSLQAGGLTNEQFF

size: -
V: TRBV7-9
J: TRBJ2-1
D: -
DNA: TGTGCCAGCAGCCAAGGCCCGGGGAATGAGCAGTTCTTC
CDR3: CASSQGPGNEQFF

size: -
V: TRBV7-7
J: TRBJ2-3
D: TRBD1
DNA: TGTGCTAGCAGCGTCGGGACAGGTCGCACAGATACGCAGTATTTT
CDR3: CASSVGTGRTDTQYF

size: -
V: TRBV7-2
J: TRBJ2-3
D: -
DNA: TGTGCCAGCAGCCCATTAAGGGGCCAGGGGGGAGATACGCAGTATTTT
CDR3: CASSPLRGQGGDTQYF

size: -
V: TRBV11-2
J: TRBJ2-5
D: TRBD2
DNA: TGTGCCAGCAGCTTAGTTGGGGGGGGTCAAGAGACCCAGTACTTC
CDR3: CASSLVGGGQETQYF

size: -
V: TRBV4-2
J: TRBJ2-5
D: TRBD2
DNA: TGTGCCAGCAGCCAAGTGGTACTCGAGCGGGAGGACCAAGAGACCCAGTACTTC
CDR3: CASSQVVLEREDQETQYF

size: -
V: TRBV2
J: TRBJ2-7
D: -
DNA: TGTGCCAGCACTCCCTCCTACGAGCAGTACTTC
CDR3: CASTPSYEQYF

size: -
V: TRBV6-2/TRBV6-3
J: TRBJ1-1
D: -
DNA: TGTGCCAGCAGTTCTCGGCGGTTGACAGCGTCTGAAGCTTTCTTT
CDR3: CASSSRRLTASEAFF

size: -
V: TRBV19
J: TRBJ2-7
D: -
DNA: TGTGCCAGTAGTATCGTCGGGGGTTCCCACGAGCAGTACTTC
CDR3: CASSIVGGSHEQYF

size: -
V: TRBV5-1
J: TRBJ2-2
D: TRBD2
DNA: TGCGCCAGCAGCTTATGGACTAGCGGGACCAACACCGGGGAGCTGTTTTTT
CDR3: CASSLWTSGTNTGELFF

size: -
V: TRBV6-5
J: TRBJ2-7
D: -
DNA: TGTGCCAGCAGTTTGAGGCAGGGGGGCAACGAGCAGTACTTC
CDR3: CASSLRQGGNEQYF

size: -
V: TRBV4-1
J: TRBJ1-6
D: TRBD1
DNA: TGCGCCAGCAGCCAGCCGGTTGCCACAGGGGATAATTCACCCCTCCACTTT
CDR3: CASSQPVATGDNSPLHF

size: -
V: TRBV7-8
J: TRBJ2-3
D: TRBD2
DNA: TGTGCCAGCAGCTTACTAGCGGGGGGCGCAGATACGCAGTATTTT
CDR3: CASSLLAGGADTQYF

size: many
V: TRBV7-8
J: TRBJ1-1
D: TRBD1
DNA: TGTGCCAGCAGCCTATGGACAGGGGGCACTGAAGCTTTCTTT
CDR3: CASSLWTGGTEAFF

size: few
V: TRBV6-1
J: TRBJ2-7
D: -
DNA: TGTGCCAGCAGTGAAGCGCCACACAGAAACGAGCAGTACTTC
CDR3: CASSEAPHRNEQYF

size: -
V: TRBV9
J: TRBJ2-1
D: TRBD2
DNA: TGTGCCAGCAGGGTGTCGGGACTAAACAATGAGCAGTTCTTC
CDR3: CASRVSGLNNEQFF

size: -
V: TRBV27
J: TRBJ1-1
D: -
DNA: TGTGCCAGCAGTTTACGGGGGGTGAACACTGAAGCTTTCTTT
CDR3: CASSLRGVNTEAFF

size: -
V: TRBV6-4
J: TRBJ1-5
D: TRBD1
DNA: TGTGCCAGCAGTGCTGGGACAGGACTCAATCAGCCCCAGCATTTT
CDR3: CASSAGTGLNQPQHF

size: -
V: TRBV19
J: TRBJ1-2
D: TRBD1
DNA: TGTGCCAGTACCGCCGACAGGGGCCATGGCTACACCTTC
CDR3: CASTADRGHGYTF

size: -
V: TRBV5-4
J: TRBJ1-5
D: -
DNA: TGTGCCAGCAGCTTGGGGCCGGGGGGAAATAGCAATCAGCCCCAGCATTTT
CDR3: CASSLGPGGNSNQPQHF

size: -
V: TRBV6-2/TRBV6-3
J: TRBJ1-5
D: TRBD1
DNA: TGTGCCAGCAGCGCGACAGGGTGGGGCAATCAGCCCCAGCATTTT
CDR3: CASSATGWGNQPQHF

size: -
V: TRBV7-3
J: TRBJ2-3
D: -
DNA: TGTGCCAGCAGCCCCGGGGGAAGTTCGACGCAGTATTTT
CDR3: CASSPGGSSTQYF

size: once
V: TRBV6-2/TRBV6-3
J: TRBJ2-7
D: -
DNA: TGTGCCAGCAGTCCCCAGGGGTACGAGCAGTACTTC
CDR3: CASSPQGYEQYF

size: once
V: TRBV11-2
J: TRBJ2-1
D: TRBD2
DNA: TGTGCCAGCAGCAAGACTAGCGGGGGTTACAATGAGCAGTTCTTC
CDR3: CASSKTSGGYNEQFF

size: -
V: TRBV15
J: TRBJ2-3
D: TRBD2
DNA: TGTGCCACCAGCAGTCTCGCGAGAGCTAGCGGGCAAAGGGCAGATACGCAGTATTTT
CDR3: CATSSLARASGQRADTQYF

size: -
V: TRBV5-1
J: TRBJ1-2
D: -
DNA: TGCGCCAGCAGCCTGAACGGGGGTGGTAGCTATGGCTACACCTTC
CDR3: CASSLNGGGSYGYTF